This T cell receptor (beta chain) was identified in a study of response to subunit inactivated influenza vaccine. Each CDR3 protein is one row after TCRdb ran MiXCR on the RT-PCR reads. The sample includes under 550,000 distinct CDR3 sequences, 7.6% of them seen just once. This clonotype was observed a handful of times. The antigen remains unidentified. Whole-study results and caveats: After each seasonal influenza vaccination, few new T cells are recruited, the authors suggested.

The CDR3 has 16 amino acids. V lost 5 bases and J lost 7, with 18 bases in between. This sample comprised PBMCs from blood, obtained less than 30 months after vaccination. This TCR derives from a man aged 50-75 years who received an inactivated influenza vaccine. The chain is built from TRBV12-3 or TRBV12-4 and TRBJ1-6; maybe TRBD1 (6 bases). The chain's CDR3 is CASSMGGSSLNSPLHF. CDR3 coding DNA: TGTGCCAGCAGTATGGGGGGCAGTAGCCTAAATTCACCCCTCCACTTT.